Listed below are T cell receptor beta chains from one sample, sequenced in a study of CD8 T cells in Susac syndrome. TCRdb processed the immunoSEQ multiplex PCR reads anew with MiXCR; each CDR3 protein has one entry. The data contain around 150,000 distinct CDR3 sequences, 85% to 95% of them seen just once; the ten biggest clones take up approximately 0.11%. Sequencing was done on a sample of CD4+ T cells from PBMCs. The receptors stem from a human donor with multiple sclerosis. CDR3s leave out the opening cysteine and the closing phenylalanine or tryptophan. Each record gives: J gene, V gene, clone size, CDR3 protein. Size is stated for part of the rows, as once, few or many counts, or as a class when the clone is expanded.

TRBJ2-7 | TRBV5-4 | NA | ASSKGQNYEQY
TRBJ2-2 | TRBV20-1 | NA | SARRTSRNTGELF
TRBJ1-1 | TRBV7-2 | NA | ASSYPGQPNTEAF
TRBJ2-5 | TRBV9 | once | ASSPLAGPQETQY
TRBJ1-4 | TRBV3-1 | NA | ASSHRQEEDLEEKLF
TRBJ2-7 | TRBV24-1 | NA | ATSESGTGSYEQY
TRBJ1-2 | TRBV19 | NA | ASSTQGAQNYGYT
TRBJ2-7 | TRBV6-2/TRBV6-3 | NA | ASSVWQGYYEQY
TRBJ1-2 | TRBV7-9 | few | ASSFNREGYT
TRBJ1-1 | TRBV12-3/TRBV12-4 | NA | ASSLGGFTEAF
TRBJ2-3 | TRBV6-5 | once | ASRISSGTDTQY
TRBJ2-3 | TRBV20-1 | once | SARGDTSTDTQY
TRBJ2-7 | TRBV7-7 | once | ASSTDRNDEQY
TRBJ2-1 | TRBV7-2 | NA | ASSPGVRNEQF
TRBJ2-7 | TRBV4-2 | once | ASSQASGSGYEQY
TRBJ2-5 | TRBV7-2 | NA | ASSLASRGGQETQY
TRBJ2-3 | TRBV24-1 | NA | ATSDYKAGGTDTQY
TRBJ2-7 | TRBV5-1 | NA | ASSFGDRGFRTYEQY
TRBJ1-4 | TRBV12-3/TRBV12-4 | NA | ASSFSGREKLF
TRBJ1-1 | TRBV12-3/TRBV12-4 | NA | ASSLVQGLNTEAF
TRBJ2-7 | TRBV2 | NA | ASWVSSYEQY
TRBJ1-2 | TRBV30 | NA | AWSVRDRSNYGYT
TRBJ2-1 | TRBV3-1 | once | ASSQSQINEQF
TRBJ1-6 | TRBV20-1 | NA | SADSGTPYNSPLH
TRBJ2-7 | TRBV27 | once | ASSFGQAPWY
TRBJ2-1 | TRBV6-2/TRBV6-3 | NA | ASSGRGTYNEQF
TRBJ2-3 | TRBV20-1 | NA | SASQLVGSTDTQY
TRBJ1-2 | TRBV27 | NA | ARPTVIYYGYT
TRBJ2-5 | TRBV4-3 | NA | ASSQDWGETQY
TRBJ2-1 | TRBV20-1 | NA | SARDAGGPHEQF
TRBJ2-5 | TRBV7-2 | NA | ASSRTTEGPRGGTQY
TRBJ1-4 | TRBV9 | NA | ASSVDGLGEKLF
TRBJ2-7 | TRBV5-1 | NA | ASSLVTGTGYPYEQY
TRBJ1-5 | TRBV3-1 | NA | ASQPSGVNQPQH
TRBJ2-7 | TRBV30 | NA | AWKGGGEQY
TRBJ2-3 | TRBV20-1 | NA | SAIGTEGDTQY
TRBJ1-2 | TRBV7-8 | NA | ASSFDRAGGYT
TRBJ2-1 | TRBV5-4 | NA | ASSEGGGRPQNNEQF
TRBJ1-5 | TRBV6-5 | NA | ASSYKGSQPQH
TRBJ1-2 | TRBV28 | NA | ASSEPYGYT
TRBJ1-1 | TRBV5-1 | NA | ASSFGLLGIEAF